These 17 T cell receptor beta chains came from one sample sequenced in a study of blood T cell repertoires in COVID-19. The repertoire was sequenced with immunoSEQ multiplex PCR; TCRdb's copy has only in-frame clones and lacks some. Among over 200,000 clones listed, around 88% were seen once. The sample was peripheral blood. These receptors all come from a woman in her twenties or thirties who had recovered from COVID-19.

V gene TRBV10-2 combines with J gene TRBJ2-1; 9 nucleotides line up with TRBD1. The CDR3 has 17 amino acids. Trimming took 0 bases from V and 5 from J; bases not matched to a gene: 8. Germline values: CDR1 WSHSY, CDR2 SAAADI. The CDR3 sequence is CASSESVTGGTHNEQFF. CDR3 nucleotides: TGCGCCAGCAGTGAGTCGGTAACAGGGGGCACCCACAATGAGCAGTTCTTC.

The chain is built from TRBV30 and TRBJ1-2; 8 positions agree with TRBD1. V lost 3 bases and J lost 4; bases outside the gene matches: 7. CDR1 is GTSNPN and CDR2 is SVGIG in the germline V gene (reference sequence). This CDR3 has 14 residues. CDR3 in DNA: TGTGCCTGGAGCGGCAGGGGGCAAACCTATGGCTACACCTTC. This codes for CAWSGRGQTYGYTF.

The chain has TRBV15 and TRBJ1-5; D is ambiguous. V was shortened by 0 bases and J by 11 bases, with 11 bases between the two germline ends. Germline loops: CDR1 LNHNV, CDR2 YYDKDF (reference sequence). The CDR3 is 13 amino acids. Written as DNA, the CDR3 is TGTGCCACCAGCAGAGACCAAGTCGGGGCCCAGCATTTT. Amino acid sequence: CATSRDQVGAQHF.

The rearrangement links TRBV19 to TRBJ2-2; D unresolved. CDR1 is LNHDA, CDR2 SQIVND, per germline (reference sequence). Trimming removed 5 bases from V and 1 base from J, with 11 bases in between. The CDR3 sequence is 15 residues long. The DNA of the CDR3 is TGTGCCAGTAGTCCGCCCGTGAGGAACACCGGGGAGCTGTTTTTT. It encodes CASSPPVRNTGELFF.

A note on this clone: Distinct nucleotide sequences in the sample also encode this CDR3. The V call is TRBV12-5, the J call TRBJ2-5, with 7 bases that match TRBD2. Germline V gene lookup returns CDR1 LGHNT and CDR2 FRNRAP. This CDR3 region has 13 residues. Trimming cost V 6 bases and J 3 bases; bases outside gene matches: 4. Here the CDR3 DNA reads TGTGCTAGTGGGGCTAGCGGTGAAGAGACCCAGTACTTC. It is translated as CASGASGEETQYF.

The sample holds one count of this clone. The rearrangement links TRBV5-1 to TRBJ1-2; TRBD1 might be the D (6 bases). V was clipped by 2 bases and J by 7 bases, with 15 bases between them. Germline assignment: CDR1 SGHRS and CDR2 YFSETQ. This CDR3 is 14 amino acids long. CDR3 in amino acids: CASSLRTAGGGYTF. The CDR3 DNA is TGCGCCAGCAGCTTACGGACAGCCGGCGGTGGCTACACCTTC.

A single count supports this clone. The chain joins TRBV7-9 to TRBJ1-6; maybe TRBD1 (6 bases). Trimming pared 4 bases from V and 9 bases from J, leaving 22 bases between. From germline, CDR1 is SEHNR and CDR2 FQNEAQ (reference sequence). The CDR3 covers 17 residues. CDR3 sequence (DNA): TGTGCCAGCAGCTACCCCGGGGACACCAAAGTAACTTCACCCCTCCACTTT. Translated: CASSYPGDTKVTSPLHF. Full variable domain (remainder filled in from reference TRBV7-9 and TRBJ1-6): DTGVSQNPRHKITKRGQNVTFRCDPISEHNRLYWYRQTLGQGPEFLTYFQNEAQLEKSRLLSDRFSAERPKGSFSTLEIQRTEQGDSAMYLCASSYPGDTKVTSPLHFGNGTRLTVT.

This clone was recorded only once. The chain's CDR3 is CASRRGGTGTWKTVRAFF. DNA for the CDR3: TGTGCCAGCAGACGAGGCGGGACAGGGACGTGGAAGACGGTTCGAGCTTTCTTT. J is TRBJ1-1 and V is TRBV6-6; 9 positions agree with TRBD1. Germline lookup yields CDR1 MNHNY and CDR2 SVGAGI (reference sequence). This CDR3 is built from 18 residues. J lost 10 bases, V lost 6 bases, and 24 bases had no gene match.

V is TRBV25-1 and J is TRBJ1-4; 9 positions agree with TRBD1. The junction had 3 bases not matched to a gene; V was cut back by 2 bases and J by 8 bases. This CDR3 region has 14 residues. Germline CDR1 reads MGHDK; CDR2 reads SYGVNS. The CDR3 here is CASSETGGGEKLFF. The DNA for the CDR3 is TGTGCCAGCAGTGAAACAGGGGGCGGCGAAAAACTGTTTTTT.

This clone appeared a few times. The chain links TRBV19 to TRBJ2-1, with TRBD1 identical over 10 bases. Germline CDR1 reads LNHDA; CDR2 reads SQIVND (reference sequence). Trimming cost V 9 bases and J 0 bases; bases outside gene matches: 5. This CDR3 is 15 amino acids long. The CDR3 region is CASKGDRGSYNEQFF. The CDR3 nucleotides read TGTGCCAGCAAAGGGGACAGGGGCTCCTACAATGAGCAGTTCTTC.

This chain uses TRBV19 with TRBJ1-2, with 12 positions matching TRBD1. V shed 5 bases, J shed 7 bases, and the junction held 8 bases outside the gene matches. Germline V lookup: CDR1 LNHDA, CDR2 SQIVND (reference sequence). The CDR3 is 15 amino acids. This chain's CDR3 is CASSPGGDRGPGYTF. CDR3 nucleotides: TGTGCCAGTAGTCCCGGGGGGGACAGGGGGCCTGGCTACACCTTC.

The V and J genes are TRBV7-3 and TRBJ2-7; 7 bases match TRBD1. This CDR3 has 13 amino acids. CDR1 SGHTA and CDR2 FQGTGA come from the germline V gene. The J segment lost 3 bases and the V segment lost 4 bases, leaving 3 bases of the junction unmatched. CDR3 sequence (DNA): TGTGCCAGCAGCTCCGGGACAGTCTACGAGCAGTACTTC. It is translated as CASSSGTVYEQYF.

The V call is TRBV6-6, the J call TRBJ2-5; a weak D match, TRBD1 (7 bases). The CDR3 has 15 residues. V lost 2 bases, J lost 5 bases, and 15 bases lay in between. Looked up from germline, CDR1 is MNHNY and CDR2 is SVGAGI (reference sequence). This chain's CDR3 is CASSYEAGGSETQYF. Here the CDR3 DNA reads TGTGCCAGCAGTTACGAGGCAGGGGGGAGTGAGACCCAGTACTTC.

As to this clone: This same CDR3 is encoded by further DNA sequences in the sample. This sequence joins TRBV5-1 and TRBJ2-5; the D gene is possibly TRBD1 (6 bases). Trimming removed 8 bases from V and 2 bases from J, with 13 bases in between. This CDR3 contains 13 residues. Germline values: CDR1 SGHRS, CDR2 YFSETQ. The CDR3 bases are TGCGCCAGTTCTTCTCAGGGGCAAGAGACCCAGTACTTC. This sequence encodes CASSSQGQETQYF.

The V gene is TRBV3-1 (or the pseudogene TRBV3-2), the J gene TRBJ1-3; 7 bases align to TRBD1. The V gene's germline CDR1 is LGHDT and CDR2 YNNKEL (reference sequence). After removal of 4 bases from V and 0 bases from J, the junction contained 9 bases not matched to a gene. The CDR3 contains 17 residues. The CDR3 DNA reads as TGTGCCAGCAGCCGACCAGGGGGTCCGGTCTCTGGAAACACCATATATTTT. Its protein product is CASSRPGGPVSGNTIYF.

The genes are TRBV4-3 and TRBJ2-1; 8 positions match TRBD2. The length of the CDR3 is 15 residues. Germline values: CDR1 LGHNA, CDR2 YSLEER. Trimming removed 2 bases from V and 8 bases from J; junction bases left unmatched: 8. CDR3 region: CASSQMGLELDEQFF. CDR3 bases: TGCGCCAGCAGCCAAATGGGACTAGAGTTAGATGAGCAGTTCTTC.

Written as DNA, the CDR3 is TGTGCCAGCAACCGTTACCGACAGATAGGCGGGGAGCTGTTTTTT. This gives the protein CASNRYRQIGGELFF. The chain has TRBV9 and TRBJ2-2; maybe TRBD1 (5 bases). Germline-derived CDR1 and CDR2 are SGDLS and YYNGEE. The germline V and J ends were trimmed by 6 bases and 7 bases, with 19 bases remaining between them. The CDR3 sequence is 15 residues long.